The rows below give T cell receptor beta chains drawn from one sample of a study of Ad26.COV2.S vaccination and SARS-CoV-2 variants. Assay used: immunoSEQ multiplex PCR; TCRdb lists only in-frame clones, some missing. The sample carries 150,000 to 200,000 clones, roughly nine tenths recorded once. The sample here was peripheral blood, taken after recovery from COVID-19. These receptor sequences come from a human donor who had recovered from COVID-19. Each CDR3 is given with its conserved first and last residue. Each record gives: D gene, clone size, J gene, V gene, CDR3 protein, CDR3 DNA. D genes are given only for firm matches. Clone size is shown for a subset of rows, as once, few, many or a class of expanded clone.

. . TRBJ1-3 TRBV7-2 CASSLGLGTSGNTIYF TGTGCCAGCAGCTTAGGATTGGGGACGTCTGGAAACACCATATATTTT
. . TRBJ2-3 TRBV6-1 CASSEGGGGDTQYF TGTGCCAGCAGTGAAGGGGGAGGGGGGGATACGCAGTATTTT
. . TRBJ2-7 TRBV5-1 CASSFSVPDSGF TGCGCCAGCAGCTTTTCGGTTCCGGACAGCGGATTC
. . TRBJ1-6 TRBV30 CAWMKGQGSLLHF TGTGCCTGGATGAAGGGGCAGGGGAGTCTCCTCCACTTT
. . TRBJ1-2 TRBV12-3/TRBV12-4 CASSLSQPYGYTF TGTGCCAGCAGTTTGTCCCAGCCCTATGGCTACACCTTC
. . TRBJ2-7 TRBV7-2 CASSPTSGMTYEQYF TGTGCCAGCAGCCCAACTTCAGGGATGACCTACGAGCAGTACTTC
. few TRBJ2-7 TRBV3-1/TRBV3-2 CASSRGLDYEQYF TGTGCCAGCAGCCGAGGACTGGACTACGAGCAGTACTTC
TRBD2 . TRBJ2-3 TRBV28 CASSSAAGGGTDTQYF TGTGCCAGCAGCTCAGCCGCGGGGGGAGGCACAGATACGCAGTATTTT
. . TRBJ2-2 TRBV15 CATSRVSTFAGLVTGELFF TGTGCCACCAGCAGAGTTTCCACTTTCGCAGGGCTCGTCACCGGGGAGCTGTTTTTT
. . TRBJ2-3 TRBV7-7 CASSSLTGPDTQYF TGTGCTAGCAGCTCTTTAACTGGGCCAGATACGCAGTATTTT
. . TRBJ2-3 TRBV4-1 CASRRDSNTDTQYF TGCGCCAGCAGACGGGACTCCAACACAGATACGCAGTATTTT
. . TRBJ2-1 TRBV10-1 CASSESNEQFF TGCGCCAGCAGTGAGTCGAATGAGCAGTTCTTC
. . TRBJ2-5 TRBV2 CASSERETQYF TGTGCCAGCAGTGAACGAGAGACCCAGTACTTC